The rows below give T cell receptor beta chains drawn from one sample of a study of cytomegalovirus exposure and HLA in healthy donors. Profiled with immunoSEQ multiplex PCR; TCRdb holds only in-frame clones, not every one. This sample has approximately 100,000 clones, with approximately 80% found just once. Source material: PBMCs. The receptors stem from a female donor in good health and CMV-seronegative. CDR3s include the opening cysteine and the closing phenylalanine or tryptophan. D genes are given only for firm matches. The size of a clone is reported for some rows only, either as once, few or many, or as a class for expanded clones.

TRBD2,TRBJ2-1,TRBV2,-,CASSRTSGAYNEQFF,TGTGCCAGCAGTCGGACTAGCGGAGCCTACAATGAGCAGTTCTTC
-,TRBJ2-7,TRBV6-6,-,CASSSDSYEQYF,TGTGCCAGCAGTTCCGACAGCTACGAGCAGTACTTC
TRBD1,TRBJ1-2,TRBV18,-,CASSPSPDGTAYGYTF,TGTGCCAGCTCACCCAGCCCGGATGGGACAGCCTATGGCTACACCTTC
TRBD1,TRBJ1-1,TRBV7-2,-,CASSRRGTTEAFF,TGTGCCAGCAGCCGCAGGGGGACCACTGAAGCTTTCTTT
-,TRBJ2-7,TRBV19,-,CASSIARDYEQYF,TGTGCCAGTAGTATCGCGAGAGACTACGAGCAGTACTTC
TRBD2,TRBJ2-3,TRBV5-4,-,CASSLSRGDATDTQYF,TGTGCCAGCAGCTTGTCGCGGGGGGATGCCACAGATACGCAGTATTTT
-,TRBJ1-2,TRBV7-9,-,CASSLGGGGYTF,TGTGCCAGCAGCTTAGGAGGTGGTGGCTACACCTTC
-,TRBJ2-1,TRBV10-3,-,CAISVYMVTGRGNEQFF,TGTGCCATCAGTGTTTATATGGTCACAGGGAGGGGAAATGAGCAGTTCTTC
-,TRBJ2-7,TRBV30,-,CAWTPTQTRGSEQYF,TGTGCCTGGACTCCGACCCAGACCAGGGGAAGCGAGCAGTACTTC
-,TRBJ1-1,TRBV7-6,once,CASSFGDLNTEAFF,TGTGCCAGCAGCTTTGGCGACTTGAACACTGAAGCTTTCTTT
-,TRBJ2-2,TRBV5-1,-,CASSLEATLSGELFF,TGCGCCAGCAGTCTGGAAGCGACCCTTTCCGGGGAGCTGTTTTTT
-,TRBJ2-1,TRBV6-5,-,CASSYFSEGLYNEQFF,TGTGCCAGCAGTTACTTTTCAGAGGGATTATACAATGAGCAGTTCTTC
TRBD1,TRBJ1-4,TRBV6-1,-,CASSARTGIVEKLFF,TGTGCCAGCAGTGCCCGGACAGGGATAGTCGAAAAACTGTTTTTT
TRBD2,TRBJ2-5,TRBV2,-,CASSPRPSGGLQETQYF,TGTGCCAGCAGTCCAAGACCTAGCGGGGGCCTCCAAGAGACCCAGTACTTC
-,TRBJ1-2,TRBV5-1,-,CASSLASGDQGYTF,TGCGCCAGCAGCTTGGCCAGCGGGGATCAGGGCTACACCTTC
-,TRBJ1-1,TRBV27,-,CASSYLGSMRLGTEAFF,TGTGCCAGCAGTTATCTTGGGTCTATGCGTCTAGGCACTGAAGCTTTCTTT
TRBD2,TRBJ2-7,TRBV11-2,-,CASSRTSGASYEQYF,TGTGCCAGCAGCCGGACTAGCGGGGCCTCCTACGAGCAGTACTTC
-,TRBJ2-7,TRBV5-1,few,CASSEGSYEQYF,TGCGCCAGCAGCGAGGGCTCCTACGAGCAGTACTTC
-,TRBJ1-4,TRBV5-4,-,CASSLRLGGATNEKLFF,TGTGCCAGCAGCTTAAGACTCGGGGGTGCAACTAATGAAAAACTGTTTTTT
TRBD1,TRBJ1-1,TRBV7-2,-,CASSPPDRGPNTEAFF,TGTGCCAGCAGCCCGCCTGACAGGGGGCCGAACACTGAAGCTTTCTTT
TRBD1,TRBJ1-4,TRBV5-3,-,CARRGTIRDRGNEKLFF,TGTGCCAGAAGGGGAACTATCCGGGACAGGGGAAATGAAAAACTGTTTTTT
TRBD1,TRBJ2-7,TRBV30,-,CAWSAGTVSSYEQYF,TGTGCCTGGAGTGCCGGGACAGTTAGCTCCTACGAGCAGTACTTC
-,TRBJ1-1,TRBV30,-,CAWVRREEAFF,TGTGCCTGGGTTAGGAGGGAGGAAGCTTTCTTT
-,TRBJ2-7,TRBV6-1,-,CASSADRSYEQYF,TGTGCCAGCAGTGCTGACAGGTCCTACGAGCAGTACTTC
-,TRBJ2-3,TRBV12-5,-,CASGLPTLSSERGDTQYF,TGTGCTAGTGGTTTGCCCACACTATCTAGCGAGAGGGGAGATACGCAGTATTTT
TRBD1,TRBJ1-2,TRBV18,-,CASSPRQGSYGYTF,TGTGCCAGCTCACCGAGACAGGGGAGCTATGGCTACACCTTC
-,TRBJ1-4,TRBV27,-,CASSLSLSTNEKLFF,TGTGCCAGCAGTCTTTCGTTATCAACTAATGAAAAACTGTTTTTT
TRBD1,TRBJ1-6,TRBV5-5,few,CASRGQGRLNSPLHF,TGTGCCAGCAGAGGACAGGGGCGCTTAAATTCACCCCTCCACTTT
TRBD1,TRBJ1-4,TRBV5-4,-,CASSLHATGGQSEHEKLFF,TGTGCCAGCAGCTTACACGCCACAGGGGGCCAAAGTGAACATGAAAAACTGTTTTTT
-,TRBJ1-4,TRBV27,-,CASSSELATNEKLFF,TGTGCCAGCAGTTCCGAGCTTGCAACTAATGAAAAACTGTTTTTT
-,TRBJ1-3,TRBV6-4,once,CASSATVGNTIYF,TGTGCCAGCAGTGCGACAGTTGGAAACACCATATATTTT
TRBD1,TRBJ1-2,TRBV15,-,CATSRDSSGTGGNYGYTF,TGTGCCACCAGCAGAGATTCGAGTGGCACAGGGGGGAACTATGGCTACACCTTC
-,TRBJ2-3,TRBV27,-,CASSQEGAAHTDTQYF,TGTGCCAGCAGCCAGGAAGGGGCAGCTCACACAGATACGCAGTATTTT
-,TRBJ1-6,TRBV7-2,-,CASSRDEIQTLHF,TGTGCCAGCAGCCGCGATGAAATTCAAACCCTCCACTTT
TRBD2,TRBJ2-1,TRBV19,once,CASSIDGLAGSYNEQFF,TGTGCCAGTAGTATAGACGGACTAGCGGGGTCTTACAATGAGCAGTTCTTC
-,TRBJ1-1,TRBV7-9,-,CSSSLLSTEAFF,TGTTCCAGCAGCTTACTCTCCACTGAAGCTTTCTTT
-,TRBJ1-1,TRBV27,few,CASSTTAGFAEAFF,TGTGCCAGCTCAACGACGGCGGGTTTCGCTGAAGCTTTCTTT
-,TRBJ1-1,TRBV21-1,-,CASSKAHWGTGGKTEAFF,TGTGCCAGCAGCAAAGCGCATTGGGGGACAGGGGGTAAAACTGAAGCTTTCTTT
TRBD1,TRBJ1-6,TRBV10-3,-,CAIGRDRVASPLHF,TGTGCCATCGGCCGGGACAGGGTCGCTTCACCCCTCCACTTT
-,TRBJ1-2,TRBV10-2,-,CASSAVYRVYGYTF,TGCGCCAGCAGTGCGGTTTACAGGGTGTATGGCTACACCTTC
-,TRBJ1-2,TRBV25-1,once,CASSERYGGALGYTF,TGTGCCAGCAGTGAGAGATATGGGGGGGCGCTGGGCTACACCTTC
TRBD2,TRBJ2-5,TRBV7-7,-,CASSLGVSGVLETQYF,TGTGCCAGCAGCTTAGGGGTCAGCGGGGTACTTGAGACCCAGTACTTC
TRBD2,TRBJ2-7,TRBV5-4,-,CASSSGGLYEQYF,TGTGCCAGCAGCTCGGGAGGCCTGTACGAGCAGTACTTC
-,TRBJ1-2,TRBV6-4,once,CASSPAQGAGGYTF,TGTGCCAGCAGTCCGGCACAGGGAGCGGGGGGCTACACCTTC